This TCR beta chain was obtained from a study of blood T cell repertoires in COVID-19. About the research overall: Material from acute and convalescent COVID-19 was sourced from the United States, Italy and Spain. From T cells, B-cell-depleted T cells, or PBMCs came the material, which was cDNA or gDNA.

In the original processing: Researchers report that nucleated cell counts were estimated from reference gene primer amplification. The table came from immunoSEQ multiplex PCR; TCRdb's copy has only in-frame clones and leaves some out. V, J and clone size reflect that table, while D and trimming were determined from the DNA. The sample has 200,000 to 300,000 clones; more than 75% are singletons. The TCR comes from a woman aged 60-75 years with active or convalescent COVID-19. The source material was peripheral blood.

The CDR3 coding sequence is TGTGCCAGCAGCGACCGGGACTTCACAGATACGCAGTATTTT. Its translation is CASSDRDFTDTQYF. V and J are TRBV7-8 and TRBJ2-3; a possible D gene is TRBD2 (6 bases). The CDR3 contains 14 residues. The V end was cut by 5 bases, the J end by 2 bases, with 11 bases between. Germline CDR1 reads SGHVS; CDR2 reads FQNEAQ.